Given below is one TCR beta chain in context. The sample comes from a study of control samples from healthy donors and cancer patients. Method: immunoSEQ multiplex PCR; TCRdb's copy keeps in-frame clones and lacks some. The table lists fewer than 120,000 clones, around nine tenths of them singletons. The V end lost 0 bases, the J end lost 4 bases, and 16 bases lay between the germline ends. CDR1 MNHEY and CDR2 SVGEGT come from the germline V gene. The CDR3 consists of 16 residues. The TCR comes from a woman aged 55-69 years with lung cancer. The sample was PBMCs. The rearrangement uses TRBV6-2 or TRBV6-3 and TRBJ2-7; D is unresolved. The DNA for the CDR3 is TGTGCCAGCAGTTACTCCGACCGAGGAGAAGGGTACGAGCAGTACTTC. Its protein is CASSYSDRGEGYEQYF.